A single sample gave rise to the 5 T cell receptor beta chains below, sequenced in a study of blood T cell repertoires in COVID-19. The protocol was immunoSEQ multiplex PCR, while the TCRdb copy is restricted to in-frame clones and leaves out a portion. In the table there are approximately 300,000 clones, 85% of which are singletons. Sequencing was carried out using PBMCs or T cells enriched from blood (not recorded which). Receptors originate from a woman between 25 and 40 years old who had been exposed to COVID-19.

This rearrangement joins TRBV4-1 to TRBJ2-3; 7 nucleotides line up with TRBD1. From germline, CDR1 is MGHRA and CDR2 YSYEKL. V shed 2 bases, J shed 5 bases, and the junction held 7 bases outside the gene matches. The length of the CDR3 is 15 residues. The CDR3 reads CASSQSTDREDTQYF. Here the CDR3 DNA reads TGCGCCAGCAGCCAATCTACCGACAGGGAAGATACGCAGTATTTT.

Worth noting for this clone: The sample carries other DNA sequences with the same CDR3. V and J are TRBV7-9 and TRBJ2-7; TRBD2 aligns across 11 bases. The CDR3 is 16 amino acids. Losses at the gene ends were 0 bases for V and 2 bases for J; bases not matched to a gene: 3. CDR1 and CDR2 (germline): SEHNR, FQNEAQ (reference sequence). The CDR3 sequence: CASSLALAGGPYEQYF. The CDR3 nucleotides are TGTGCCAGCAGCTTAGCCCTAGCGGGAGGACCCTACGAGCAGTACTTC.

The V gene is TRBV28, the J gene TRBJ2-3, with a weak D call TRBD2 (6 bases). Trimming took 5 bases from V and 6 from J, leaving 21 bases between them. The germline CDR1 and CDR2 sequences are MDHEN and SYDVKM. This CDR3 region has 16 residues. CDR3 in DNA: TGTGCCAGCAGTCCTGCCTCAGAGGAGGGGAGCGATACGCAGTATTTT. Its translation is CASSPASEEGSDTQYF. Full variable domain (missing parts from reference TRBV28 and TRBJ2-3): DVKVTQSSRYLVKRTGEKVFLECVQDMDHENMFWYRQDPGLGLRLIYFSYDVKMKEKGDIPEGYSVSREKKERFSLILESASTNQTSMYLCASSPASEEGSDTQYFGPGTRLTVL.

In nucleotides, the CDR3 is TGTGCCATCAGAGGACTCCACTACGAGCAGTACTTC. Residues: CAIRGLHYEQYF. The chain links TRBV10-3 to TRBJ2-7, with D possibly TRBD2 on 5 matching bases. Germline values: CDR1 ENHRY, CDR2 SYGVKD. Trimming shortened V by 6 bases and J by 3 bases, and 9 bases separated the two germline ends. CDR3 size: 12 residues.

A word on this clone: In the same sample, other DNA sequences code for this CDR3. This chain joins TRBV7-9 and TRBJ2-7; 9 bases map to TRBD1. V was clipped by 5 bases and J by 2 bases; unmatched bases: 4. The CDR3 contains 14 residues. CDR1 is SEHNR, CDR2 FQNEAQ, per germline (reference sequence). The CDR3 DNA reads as TGTGCCAGCAGCCCGGGACAGGGTGCCTACGAGCAGTACTTC. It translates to CASSPGQGAYEQYF.